Listed below are T cell receptor beta chains from one sample, sequenced in a study of control samples from healthy donors and cancer patients. TCRdb's copy holds only in-frame clones and misses some; the assay was immunoSEQ multiplex PCR. The sample has over 150,000 clones, 85% to 95% seen once. Sequencing input: blood. The receptors here all came from a woman aged 18-29 years in good health. Each CDR3 is given with its conserved first and last residue. The D gene is left open where the match is weak. Clone size is stated in some rows and not others, as once, few, many or a class when expanded.

CDR3: CASSPETSYGYTF; DNA: TGTGCCAGCAGCCCTGAGACTTCCTATGGCTACACCTTC; D: .; V: TRBV11-2; size: .; J: TRBJ1-2
CDR3: CASSLGDYRGPFTDTQYF; DNA: TGTGCCAGCAGCTTAGGAGATTACAGGGGACCCTTCACAGATACGCAGTATTTT; D: TRBD1; V: TRBV7-9; size: .; J: TRBJ2-3
CDR3: CASSEGRGAHF; DNA: TGTGCCAGCAGTGAGGGCAGGGGCGCACATTTT; D: .; V: TRBV2; size: .; J: TRBJ1-3
CDR3: CASSLSRQGGYGYTF; DNA: TGCGCCAGCAGCTTAAGTCGACAGGGCGGCTATGGCTACACCTTC; D: TRBD1; V: TRBV5-1; size: once; J: TRBJ1-2
CDR3: CSVERNTEAFF; DNA: TGCAGCGTTGAAAGAAACACTGAAGCTTTCTTT; D: .; V: TRBV29-1; size: .; J: TRBJ1-1
CDR3: CASSQVGTYQPQHF; DNA: TGCGCCAGCAGCCAGGTAGGGACGTATCAGCCCCAGCATTTT; D: .; V: TRBV4-1; size: .; J: TRBJ1-5
CDR3: CATSDPTYPSTGRETQYF; DNA: TGTGCCACCAGTGATCCTACCTATCCCTCGACAGGGAGGGAGACCCAGTACTTC; D: .; V: TRBV24-1; size: .; J: TRBJ2-5
CDR3: CSVAGTERTEAFF; DNA: TGCAGCGTAGCAGGGACAGAGCGGACTGAAGCTTTCTTT; D: TRBD1; V: TRBV29-1; size: .; J: TRBJ1-1
CDR3: CASSSTGYGYTF; DNA: TGTGCCAGCAGTTCTACAGGGTATGGCTACACCTTC; D: .; V: TRBV12-3/TRBV12-4; size: .; J: TRBJ1-2
CDR3: CASSLGGWGGYTF; DNA: TGTGCCAGCAGTTTGGGGGGTTGGGGTGGCTACACCTTC; D: .; V: TRBV12-3/TRBV12-4; size: .; J: TRBJ1-2
CDR3: CASKGLASTDTQYF; DNA: TGTGCCAGTAAGGGACTAGCGAGCACAGATACGCAGTATTTT; D: TRBD2; V: TRBV19; size: .; J: TRBJ2-3
CDR3: CASSLTTTGELFF; DNA: TGTGCCAGCAGCTTAACAACCACCGGGGAGCTGTTTTTT; D: .; V: TRBV7-9; size: .; J: TRBJ2-2
CDR3: CASSQMGTEAFF; DNA: TGCGCCAGCAGCCAAATGGGTACTGAAGCTTTCTTT; D: .; V: TRBV4-1; size: .; J: TRBJ1-1
CDR3: CASSQEYEQYF; DNA: TGTGCCAGCAGCCAAGAGTACGAGCAGTACTTC; D: .; V: TRBV3-1/TRBV3-2; size: .; J: TRBJ2-7
CDR3: CATHGATNEKLFF; DNA: TGTGCCACCCATGGGGCAACTAATGAAAAACTGTTTTTT; D: .; V: TRBV10-3; size: .; J: TRBJ1-4
CDR3: CASSPWTGDNSPLHF; DNA: TGTGCCAGCAGTCCATGGACGGGAGATAATTCACCCCTCCACTTT; D: .; V: TRBV6-5; size: .; J: TRBJ1-6
CDR3: CASSGRADTGELFF; DNA: TGTGCGAGCTCGGGCAGGGCGGACACCGGGGAGCTGTTTTTT; D: .; V: TRBV9; size: .; J: TRBJ2-2
CDR3: CASRRYRESGAFF; DNA: TGTGCCAGCAGACGTTACAGGGAGAGTGGGGCTTTCTTT; D: .; V: TRBV6-5; size: .; J: TRBJ1-1